This T cell receptor beta chain was recorded in a study of T cells after somatic rescue of genetic block. Trimming cost V 4 bases and J 5 bases, with 17 bases left between them. Germline V gene lookup returns CDR1 MNHNS and CDR2 SASEGT. CDR3 length equals 16 residues. TCRdb keeps only in-frame clones here, not all; method: immunoSEQ multiplex PCR. The data contain around 100,000 clones, approximately 90% of them singletons. This sequence originates from a woman aged 18-35 years. Sequencing was carried out using peripheral blood mononuclear cells (PBMCs). This sequence joins TRBV6-1 and TRBJ2-2; D might be TRBD1 (6 bases). CDR3 nucleotide sequence: TGTGCCAGCAGTGCAATCCAGGGGCTTTCGACCGGGGAGCTGTTTTTT. Its translation is CASSAIQGLSTGELFF.